These 28 T cell receptor beta chains originate from one sample sequenced in a study of blood T cell repertoires in COVID-19. Sequenced by immunoSEQ multiplex PCR; TCRdb stores in-frame clones only, minus some. The sample lists approximately 91,000 clones, about 77% seen once, with around a tenth in the top ten. Sequenced input: peripheral blood. The receptors originated from a woman older than 75 with acute or convalescent COVID-19.

The rearrangement links TRBV29-1 to TRBJ1-2; 8 bases align to TRBD1. The CDR3 runs 12 residues. With V trimmed by 7 bases and J by 6 bases, 7 bases remained unmatched. Germline CDR1 reads SQVTM; CDR2 reads ANQGSEA. CDR3 DNA: TGCAGCGCCCTGGACAGGGATGATGGCTACACCTTC. Translating gives CSALDRDDGYTF.

This clone occurred once. The V call is TRBV6-5, the J call TRBJ1-2; perhaps TRBD1 as D (5 bases). The CDR3 spans 14 residues. Germline assignment: CDR1 MNHEY and CDR2 SVGAGI. The ends were cut back, 6 bases at V and 5 bases at J, with 16 bases in the middle. The DNA for the CDR3 is TGTGCCAGCAGCCTCGAATGGGGCCCATATGGCTACACCTTC. Translated, it gives CASSLEWGPYGYTF.

CDR3 sequence (DNA): TGTGCCAGTATGGACAGGCGCTCTGGGGCCAACGTCCTGACTTTC. This translates into CASMDRRSGANVLTF. V and J are TRBV19 and TRBJ2-6; 7 bases map to TRBD1. J lost 0 bases, V lost 7 bases, and 3 bases had no gene match. The CDR3 has 15 residues. Germline V gives CDR1 LNHDA, CDR2 SQIVND (reference sequence).

The chain combines TRBV10-3 with TRBJ2-3; D gene ambiguous. Per the germline V gene, CDR1 is ENHRY and CDR2 is SYGVKD. The germline V and J ends were trimmed by 3 bases and 4 bases, with 11 bases remaining between them. This CDR3 is built from 14 residues. CDR3 coding DNA: TGTGCCATCAGTGACGCCAAAAGAGCAGATACGCAGTATTTT. This sequence encodes CAISDAKRADTQYF.

This sequence joins TRBV3-1 (or the pseudogene TRBV3-2) and TRBJ2-7; TRBD2 matches at 9 bases. The length of the CDR3 is 15 residues. Germline values: CDR1 LGHDT, CDR2 YNNKEL (reference sequence). V shed 1 base and J 3 bases; nucleotides not matched to a gene: 4. The CDR3 bases are TGTGCCAGCAGCCAAGGTGGCGGGGGGGGCTACGAGCAGTACTTC. The encoded protein is CASSQGGGGGYEQYF.

CDR3 protein: CASSQEVGSRASGYTF. The CDR3 bases are TGTGCCAGCAGCCAAGAGGTGGGGAGCCGGGCTAGTGGCTACACCTTC. V and J are TRBV4-2 and TRBJ1-2; D is unclear. Germline CDR1 is LGHNA and CDR2 is YNFKEQ. V gave up 0 bases and J gave up 7 bases, with 18 bases separating them. The CDR3 spans 16 residues.

This clone was picked up a small number of times. The gene calls are TRBV28 and TRBJ1-4; D is unclear. Germline CDR1 MDHEN, CDR2 SYDVKM. Trimming removed 5 bases at V and 8 bases at J, with 18 bases between. This CDR3 region has 15 residues. The CDR3 DNA reads as TGTGCCAGCAGTCCTACGAGTGGTGTGGAGGAAAAACTGTTTTTT. Translating it yields CASSPTSGVEEKLFF.

The chain recombines TRBV5-4 with TRBJ2-3; the D gene is possibly TRBD1 (5 bases). Trimming cost V 0 bases and J 4 bases, with 12 bases left between them. The CDR3 length is 15 residues. Per the germline V gene, CDR1 is SGHNT and CDR2 is YYREEE (reference sequence). The CDR3 spells CASSLAAVGADTQYF. For the CDR3, the DNA is TGTGCCAGCAGCTTGGCTGCCGTAGGGGCAGATACGCAGTATTTT.

The V call is TRBV7-2, the J call TRBJ1-2; D is possibly TRBD1 (5 bases). The germline V and J ends were trimmed by 5 bases and 5 bases, with 15 bases remaining between them. Germline CDR1 is SGHTA and CDR2 is FQGNSA. The CDR3 contains 14 residues. The CDR3 here is CASSPLGGPYGYTF. The CDR3 DNA sequence: TGTGCCAGCAGCCCCCTCGGGGGACCGTATGGCTACACCTTC.

The chain links TRBV5-4 to TRBJ2-4; D may be TRBD2 (7 bases). The germline V gene has CDR1 SGHNT and CDR2 YYREEE (reference sequence). Trimming pared 2 bases from V and 1 base from J, leaving 10 bases between. The CDR3 runs 15 residues. CDR3 sequence: CASSLGGGAKNIQYF. CDR3 coding DNA: TGTGCCAGCAGCTTAGGGGGGGGCGCCAAAAACATTCAGTACTTC.

CDR3 loop: CASSSPRGGLAGGSSYEQYF. The DNA of the CDR3 is TGTGCCAGCAGCTCTCCCAGGGGGGGACTAGCGGGAGGGAGCTCCTACGAGCAGTACTTC. The V gene is TRBV7-6, the J gene TRBJ2-7; 16 nucleotides agree with TRBD2. Germline lookup yields CDR1 SGHVS and CDR2 FNYEAQ. J was trimmed by 0 bases and V by 4 bases; bases with no gene match: 12. The CDR3 extends over 20 amino acids.

This chain joins TRBV18 and TRBJ2-5, with D perhaps TRBD2 (6 bases). Trimming shortened V by 1 base and J by 2 bases, and 11 bases separated the two germline ends. CDR1 and CDR2 (germline): KGHSH, LQKENI. CDR3 length: 15 residues. CDR3: CASSPLRGGQETQYF. The CDR3, as DNA: TGTGCCAGCTCACCACTCCGGGGAGGACAAGAGACCCAGTACTTC.

This clone was detected only once. The chain is built from TRBV27 and TRBJ1-6, with 7 nucleotides matching TRBD1. The CDR3 extends over 16 amino acids. Germline assignment: CDR1 MNHEY and CDR2 SMNVEV (reference sequence). The trim removed 3 bases at V and 4 bases at J, leaving 6 bases unmatched. DNA of the CDR3: TGTGCCAGCAGTTTGACAGGGAGGCCATATAATTCACCCCTCCACTTT. Amino acid sequence: CASSLTGRPYNSPLHF.

CDR3 coding DNA: TGTGCCAGCAGCCGGACAGGGACAGATACGCAGTATTTT. Its translation is CASSRTGTDTQYF. This chain uses TRBV3-1 (or the pseudogene TRBV3-2) with TRBJ2-3; 8 positions match TRBD1. Losses at the gene ends were 4 bases for V and 3 bases for J; bases not matched to a gene: 0. The CDR3 runs 13 residues. Germline CDR1 and CDR2: LGHDT and YNNKEL (reference sequence).

The chain carries TRBV7-8 and TRBJ1-3; D call uncertain. V was clipped by 1 base and J by 3 bases, with 7 bases between them. Germline V gene data show CDR1 as SGHVS and CDR2 as FQNEAQ. The CDR3 spans 14 residues. The CDR3 loop is CASSLGGFGNTIYF. For the CDR3, the DNA is TGTGCCAGCAGCTTAGGAGGGTTTGGAAACACCATATATTTT.

This sequence joins TRBV6-5 and TRBJ1-5, with a possible D match to TRBD1 (6 bases). Germline CDR1 and CDR2: MNHEY and SVGAGI. This CDR3 is 14 amino acids long. V was trimmed by 6 bases and J by 6 bases, leaving 15 bases between them. In nucleotides, the CDR3 is TGTGCCAGCAGACCCACAGGGAACGGTCAGCCCCAGCATTTT. Its protein is CASRPTGNGQPQHF.

As for this clone: This specimen includes other DNA sequences encoding the same CDR3. The rearrangement uses TRBV30 and TRBJ1-5, with a tentative D call TRBD1 (6 bases). V shed 2 bases and J shed 2 bases, with 10 bases lying between them. CDR3 length: 14 amino acids. Germline loops: CDR1 GTSNPN, CDR2 SVGIG (reference sequence). The CDR3 DNA is TGTGCCTGGAGTACAGGGTTGGGCAATCAGCCCCAGCATTTT. It translates to CAWSTGLGNQPQHF.

The chain employs TRBV29-1 and TRBJ2-1; D unresolved. The germline CDR1 and CDR2 sequences are SQVTM and ANQGSEA. The CDR3 contains 14 residues. V lost 6 bases and J 0 bases, leaving 12 bases between the germline ends. CDR3 bases: TGCAGCGTACTTCAGGTGAACTCCTACAATGAGCAGTTCTTC. As protein: CSVLQVNSYNEQFF.

The chain couples TRBV29-1 to TRBJ2-1; 12 nucleotides line up with TRBD1. Germline V gene sequence: CDR1 SQVTM, CDR2 ANQGSEA. The length of the CDR3 is 16 residues. V dropped 4 bases and J dropped 5; count of bases not matched to a gene: 9. The CDR3 nucleotides read TGCAGCGTTGGAGGACCGGGACAGGGGGCAAACAATGAGCAGTTCTTC. Translating it yields CSVGGPGQGANNEQFF.

The chain carries TRBV14 and TRBJ2-1, with a weak D call TRBD2 (5 bases). Trimming took 8 bases from V and 4 from J, leaving 15 bases between them. Germline-derived CDR1 and CDR2 are SGHDN and FVKESK. The CDR3 has 14 amino acids. The CDR3 region has the DNA TGTGCCAGCCGTCAGTCCCGGGGATACAATGAGCAGTTCTTC. Its translation: CASRQSRGYNEQFF.

The chain is built from TRBV3-1 (or the pseudogene TRBV3-2) and TRBJ1-2; a possible D gene is TRBD1 (5 bases). Germline V gene sequence: CDR1 LGHDT, CDR2 YNNKEL (reference sequence). This CDR3 region has 13 residues. Trimming left V 4 bases short and J 6 bases short, with 12 bases between. The CDR3 loop is CASSLRGGNGYTF. The CDR3 DNA reads TGTGCCAGCAGCCTAAGGGGAGGAAATGGCTACACCTTC.

The chain employs TRBV6-5 and TRBJ2-2; unclear D gene. V lost 8 bases to trimming and J lost 0 bases, with 7 bases between them. The CDR3 runs 13 residues. Germline CDR1 is MNHEY and CDR2 is SVGAGI. DNA of the CDR3: TGTGCCAGCTGGAGTCCGAACACCGGGGAGCTGTTTTTT. Its translation: CASWSPNTGELFF.

This chain joins TRBV19 and TRBJ2-1; TRBD2 aligns across 12 bases. The CDR3 is 19 amino acids. The germline CDR1 and CDR2 sequences are LNHDA and SQIVND (reference sequence). The J segment lost 8 bases and the V segment lost 3 bases, leaving 17 bases of the junction unmatched. The CDR3 DNA is TGTGCCAGTAGTATGCCCCCTTGGACTAGCGGGGTTCAAGCCGATGAGCAGTTCTTC. As protein: CASSMPPWTSGVQADEQFF.

The chain has TRBV12-3 or TRBV12-4 and TRBJ1-5, with 7 positions matching TRBD1. Losses at the gene ends were 5 bases for V and 6 bases for J; bases not matched to a gene: 1. The CDR3 contains 12 residues. The DNA for the CDR3 is TGTGCCAGCAGTGCAGGGGGTCAGCCCCAGCATTTT. Its protein is CASSAGGQPQHF.

The CDR3 nucleotides are TGTGCCAGCAGCTCCGGGGGAACACCCAACAATGAGCAGTTCTTC. This encodes CASSSGGTPNNEQFF. The chain carries TRBV7-2 and TRBJ2-1; tentative D call: TRBD2 (6 bases). V dropped 4 bases and J dropped 5 bases, with 15 bases sitting between them. Germline V gene sequence: CDR1 SGHTA, CDR2 FQGNSA. CDR3 size: 15 residues.

V usage is TRBV28 and J usage is TRBJ1-1, with D unclear. The CDR3 extends over 12 amino acids. V lost 5 bases, J lost 3 bases, and 7 bases lay in between. CDR1 is MDHEN and CDR2 is SYDVKM in the germline V gene. The CDR3 nucleotides are TGTGCCAGCAGTCTCTATTACACTGAAGCTTTCTTT. Its protein product is CASSLYYTEAFF.

This clone was recorded once. V gene TRBV5-5 combines with J gene TRBJ1-3; D ambiguous. This CDR3 is 15 amino acids long. Germline V gene lookup returns CDR1 SGHKS and CDR2 YYEKEE (reference sequence). Trimming cost V 3 bases and J 0 bases, with 10 bases left between them. CDR3 sequence reads: CASSWWEGSGNTIYF. The CDR3 nucleotides are TGTGCCAGCAGCTGGTGGGAGGGCTCTGGAAACACCATATATTTT.

The chain combines TRBV6-6 with TRBJ1-2; D is possibly TRBD1 (5 bases). Germline V CDR1 and CDR2: MNHNY, SVGAGI (reference sequence). This CDR3 comprises 15 residues. V was cut by 3 bases and J by 2 bases, with 13 bases left in between. The CDR3 coding sequence is TGTGCCAGCAGTTATGTTACAGGTGGAAACTATGGCTACACCTTC. Amino acids: CASSYVTGGNYGYTF.